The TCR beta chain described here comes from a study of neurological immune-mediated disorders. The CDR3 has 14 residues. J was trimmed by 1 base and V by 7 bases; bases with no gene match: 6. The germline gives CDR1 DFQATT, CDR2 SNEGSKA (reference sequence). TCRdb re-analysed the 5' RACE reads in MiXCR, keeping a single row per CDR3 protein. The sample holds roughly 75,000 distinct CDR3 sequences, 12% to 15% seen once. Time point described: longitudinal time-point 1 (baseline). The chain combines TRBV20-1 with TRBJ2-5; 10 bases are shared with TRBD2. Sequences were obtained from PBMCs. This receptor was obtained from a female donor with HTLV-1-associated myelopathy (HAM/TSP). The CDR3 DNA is TGCAGTGTTACGACTAGCGGGCCCCAAGAGACCCAGTACTTC. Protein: CSVTTSGPQETQYF.